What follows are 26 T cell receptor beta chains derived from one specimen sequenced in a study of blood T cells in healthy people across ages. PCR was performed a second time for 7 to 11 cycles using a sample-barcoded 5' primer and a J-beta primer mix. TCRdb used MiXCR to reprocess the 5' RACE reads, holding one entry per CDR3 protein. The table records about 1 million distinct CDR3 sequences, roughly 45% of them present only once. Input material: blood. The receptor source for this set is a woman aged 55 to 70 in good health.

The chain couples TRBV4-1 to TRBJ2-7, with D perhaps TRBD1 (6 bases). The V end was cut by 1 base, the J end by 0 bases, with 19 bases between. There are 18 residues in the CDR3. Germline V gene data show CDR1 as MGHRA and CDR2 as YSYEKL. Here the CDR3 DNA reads TGCGCCAGCAGCCAAGGGGGGCCTGGACAGTCCTACTCCTACGAGCAGTACTTC. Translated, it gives CASSQGGPGQSYSYEQYF.

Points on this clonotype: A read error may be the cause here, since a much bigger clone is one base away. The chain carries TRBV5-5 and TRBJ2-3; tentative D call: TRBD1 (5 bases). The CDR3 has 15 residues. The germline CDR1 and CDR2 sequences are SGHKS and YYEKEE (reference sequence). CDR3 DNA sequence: TGTGCCAGCAGCTCCAGGGATCCACGCACAGAGACGCAGTATTTT. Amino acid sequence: CASSSRDPRTETQYF.

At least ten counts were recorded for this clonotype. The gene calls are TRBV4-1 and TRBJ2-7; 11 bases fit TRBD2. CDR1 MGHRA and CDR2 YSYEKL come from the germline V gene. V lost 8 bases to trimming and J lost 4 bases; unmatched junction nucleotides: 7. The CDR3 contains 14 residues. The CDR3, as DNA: TGCGCCAGCTCACTAGCGGGAGAGGGGTACGAGCAGTACTTC. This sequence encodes CASSLAGEGYEQYF.

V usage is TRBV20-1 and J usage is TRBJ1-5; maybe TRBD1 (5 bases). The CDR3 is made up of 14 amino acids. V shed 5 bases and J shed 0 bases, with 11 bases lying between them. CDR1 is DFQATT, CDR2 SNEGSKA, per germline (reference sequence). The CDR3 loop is CSALGHYSNQPQHF. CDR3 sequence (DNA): TGCAGTGCTCTCGGACATTATAGCAATCAGCCCCAGCATTTT.

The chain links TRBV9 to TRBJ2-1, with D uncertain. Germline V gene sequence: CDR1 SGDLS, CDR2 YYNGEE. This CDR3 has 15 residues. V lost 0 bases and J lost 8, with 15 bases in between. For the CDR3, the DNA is TGTGCCAGCAGCGTAGTCCCTGACTTCGGCCATGAGCAGTTCTTC. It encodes CASSVVPDFGHEQFF.

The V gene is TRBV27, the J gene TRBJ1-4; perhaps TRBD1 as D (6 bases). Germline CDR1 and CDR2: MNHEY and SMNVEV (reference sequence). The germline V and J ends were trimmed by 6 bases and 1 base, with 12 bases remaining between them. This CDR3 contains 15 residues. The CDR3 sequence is CASRLQGKTNEKLFF. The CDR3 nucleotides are TGTGCCAGCAGGCTGCAGGGGAAAACTAATGAAAAACTGTTTTTT.

The CDR3 sequence: CASTATGQSTDTQYF. CDR3 coding DNA: TGTGCCAGCACCGCAACCGGCCAGAGCACAGATACGCAGTATTTT. This chain joins TRBV6-5 and TRBJ2-3, with D uncertain. Germline CDR1 reads MNHEY; CDR2 reads SVGAGI. The ends were cut back, 7 bases at V and 0 bases at J, with 14 bases in the middle. This CDR3 is 15 amino acids long.

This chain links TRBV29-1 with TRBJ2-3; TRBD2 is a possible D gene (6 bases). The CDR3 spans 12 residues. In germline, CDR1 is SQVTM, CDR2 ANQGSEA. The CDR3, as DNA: TGCAGTGATCGGGGGATTTCAGATACGCAGTATTTT. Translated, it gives CSDRGISDTQYF.

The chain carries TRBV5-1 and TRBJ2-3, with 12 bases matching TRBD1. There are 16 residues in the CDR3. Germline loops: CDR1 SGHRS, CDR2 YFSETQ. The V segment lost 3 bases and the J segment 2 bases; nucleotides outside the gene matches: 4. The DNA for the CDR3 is TGCGCCAGCAGCTCGGGACAGGGGGCACCCACAGATACGCAGTATTTT. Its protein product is CASSSGQGAPTDTQYF.

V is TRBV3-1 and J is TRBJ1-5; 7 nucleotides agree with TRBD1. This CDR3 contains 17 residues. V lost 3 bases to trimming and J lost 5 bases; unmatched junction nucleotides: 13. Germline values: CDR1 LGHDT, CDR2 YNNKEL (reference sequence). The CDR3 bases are TGTGCCAGCAGCCAGGGACCCCCCGGGACAGCCTATCAGCCCCAGCATTTT. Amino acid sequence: CASSQGPPGTAYQPQHF.

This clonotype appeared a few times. CDR3: CASSIVGEETQYF. The CDR3 DNA sequence: TGTGCCAGCAGTATCGTGGGTGAAGAGACCCAGTACTTC. The gene calls are TRBV6-6 and TRBJ2-5; D not certain. The germline CDR1 and CDR2 sequences are MNHNY and SVGAGI (reference sequence). V was shortened by 5 bases and J by 3 bases, with 10 bases between the two germline ends. The length of the CDR3 is 13 residues.

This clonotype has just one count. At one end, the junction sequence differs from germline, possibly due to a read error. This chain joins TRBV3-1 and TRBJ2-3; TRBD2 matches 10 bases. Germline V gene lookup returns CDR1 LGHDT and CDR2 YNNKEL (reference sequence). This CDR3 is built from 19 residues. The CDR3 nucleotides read TGTGCCAGCAGTCAAGAAGGTAGCGGGAGGTCGTCGGACACAGATACGCAGTATTTT. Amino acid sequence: CASSQEGSGRSSDTDTQYF.

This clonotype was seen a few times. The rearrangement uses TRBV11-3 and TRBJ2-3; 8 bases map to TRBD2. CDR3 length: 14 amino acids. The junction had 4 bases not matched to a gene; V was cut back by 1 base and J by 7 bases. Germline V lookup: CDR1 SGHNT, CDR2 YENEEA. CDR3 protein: CASSLGAGGNTQYF. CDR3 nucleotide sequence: TGTGCCAGCAGCTTAGGCGCGGGGGGAAATACGCAGTATTTT. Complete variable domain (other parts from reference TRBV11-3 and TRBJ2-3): EAGVVQSPRYKIIEKKQPVAFWCNPISGHNTLYWYLQNLGQGPELLIRYENEEAVDDSQLPKDRFSAERLKGVDSTLKIQPAELGDSAVYLCASSLGAGGNTQYFGPGTRLTVL.

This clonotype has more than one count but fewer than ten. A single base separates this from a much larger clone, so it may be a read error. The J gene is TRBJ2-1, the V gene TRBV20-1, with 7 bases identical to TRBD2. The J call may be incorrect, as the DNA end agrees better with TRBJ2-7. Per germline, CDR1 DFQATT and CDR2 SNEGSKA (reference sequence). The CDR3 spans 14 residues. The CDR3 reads CSASKAGVYNEQYF. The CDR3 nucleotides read TGCAGTGCTAGTAAGGCGGGAGTCTACAATGAGCAGTACTTC.

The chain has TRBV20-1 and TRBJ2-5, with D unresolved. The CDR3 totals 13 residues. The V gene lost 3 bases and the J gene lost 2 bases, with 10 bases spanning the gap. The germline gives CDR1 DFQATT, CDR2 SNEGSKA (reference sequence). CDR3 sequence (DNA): TGCAGTGCTAGTTTTGGGTTACAAGAGACCCAGTACTTC. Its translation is CSASFGLQETQYF.

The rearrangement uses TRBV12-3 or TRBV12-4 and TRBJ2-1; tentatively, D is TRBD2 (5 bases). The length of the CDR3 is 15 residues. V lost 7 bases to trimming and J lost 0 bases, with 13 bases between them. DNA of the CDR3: TGTGCCAGCAACAATCCGGGGAGCTCCTACAATGAGCAGTTCTTC. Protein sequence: CASNNPGSSYNEQFF.

The CDR3 spells CSVEETSGATDTQYF. CDR3 nucleotide sequence: TGCAGCGTTGAAGAGACTAGCGGAGCCACAGATACGCAGTATTTT. This chain connects TRBV29-1 to TRBJ2-3; 9 nucleotides align to TRBD2. V was pared by 0 bases and J by 2 bases, with 3 bases of the junction left unmatched. Germline V gives CDR1 SQVTM, CDR2 ANQGSEA. The CDR3 loop spans 15 amino acids.

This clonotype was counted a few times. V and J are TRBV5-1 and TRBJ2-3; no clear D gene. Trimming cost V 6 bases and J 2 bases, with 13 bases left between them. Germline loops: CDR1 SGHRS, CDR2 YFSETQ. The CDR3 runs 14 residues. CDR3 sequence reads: CASTLTGDTDTQYF. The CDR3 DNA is TGCGCCAGCACCCTGACGGGTGACACAGATACGCAGTATTTT. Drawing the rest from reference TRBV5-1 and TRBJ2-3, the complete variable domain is KAGVTQTPRYLIKTRGQQVTLSCSPISGHRSVSWYQQTPGQGLQFLFEYFSETQRNKGNFPGRFSGRQFSNSRSEMNVSTLELGDSALYLCASTLTGDTDTQYFGPGTRLTVL.

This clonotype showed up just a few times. CDR3 bases: TGTGCCAGCAGCTCCGGGATTTGGGGCGCCTACGAGCAGTACTTC. It is translated as CASSSGIWGAYEQYF. V usage is TRBV7-2 and J usage is TRBJ2-7; D may match TRBD1 or TRBD2 (5 bases each). Trimming took 4 bases from V and 2 from J, leaving 15 bases between them. Germline values: CDR1 SGHTA, CDR2 FQGNSA. This CDR3 is 15 amino acids long.

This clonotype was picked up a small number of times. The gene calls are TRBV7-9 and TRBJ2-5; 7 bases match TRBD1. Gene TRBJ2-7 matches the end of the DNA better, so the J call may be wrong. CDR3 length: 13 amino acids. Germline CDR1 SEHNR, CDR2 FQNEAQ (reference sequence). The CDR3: CASSLEDRDEQYF. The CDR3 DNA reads TGTGCCAGCAGCTTAGAAGACAGGGACGAGCAGTACTTC.

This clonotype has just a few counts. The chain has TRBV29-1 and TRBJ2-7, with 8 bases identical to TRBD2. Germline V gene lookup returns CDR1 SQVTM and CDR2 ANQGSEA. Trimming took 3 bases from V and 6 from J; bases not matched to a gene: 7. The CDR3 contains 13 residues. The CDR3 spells CSVETSEIAEQYF. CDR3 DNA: TGCAGCGTTGAGACTAGCGAAATTGCCGAGCAGTACTTC.

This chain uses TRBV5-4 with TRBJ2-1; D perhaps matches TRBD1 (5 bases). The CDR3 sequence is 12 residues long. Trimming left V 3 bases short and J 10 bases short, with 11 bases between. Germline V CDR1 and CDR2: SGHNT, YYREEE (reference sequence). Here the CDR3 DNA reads TGTGCCAGCAGCTGGGTGGCAGGGGAGCAGTTCTTC. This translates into CASSWVAGEQFF.

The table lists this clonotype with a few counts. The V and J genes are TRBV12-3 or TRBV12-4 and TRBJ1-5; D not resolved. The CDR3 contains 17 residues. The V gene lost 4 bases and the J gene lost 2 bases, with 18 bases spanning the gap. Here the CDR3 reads CASSYPLGLPGNQPQHF. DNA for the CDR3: TGTGCCAGCAGTTACCCTTTAGGGCTCCCTGGCAATCAGCCCCAGCATTTT.

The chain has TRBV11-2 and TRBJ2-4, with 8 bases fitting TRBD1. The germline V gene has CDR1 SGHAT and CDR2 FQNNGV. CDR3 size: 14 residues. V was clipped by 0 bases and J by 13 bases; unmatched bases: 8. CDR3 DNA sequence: TGTGCCAGCAGCTTAGAAGGGACAGGCCTGGAGCAGTACTTC. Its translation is CASSLEGTGLEQYF.

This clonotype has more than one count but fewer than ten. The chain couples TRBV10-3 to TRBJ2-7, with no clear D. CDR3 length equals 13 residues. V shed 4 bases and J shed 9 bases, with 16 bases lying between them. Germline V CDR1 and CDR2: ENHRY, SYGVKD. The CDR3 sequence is CAISGPVYVGQYF. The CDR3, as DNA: TGTGCCATCAGTGGACCCGTCTACGTTGGGCAGTACTTC.

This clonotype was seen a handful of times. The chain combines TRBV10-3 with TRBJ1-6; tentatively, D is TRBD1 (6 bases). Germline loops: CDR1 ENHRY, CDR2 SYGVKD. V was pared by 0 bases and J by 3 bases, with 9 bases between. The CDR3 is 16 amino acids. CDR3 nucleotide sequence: TGTGCCATCAGTGAGTCGACAGGACGCTATAATTCACCCCTCCACTTT. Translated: CAISESTGRYNSPLHF.